This TCR beta chain was sequenced in a study of T cell repertoires in cytomegalovirus infection. Across the whole study: CMV infection and matching HLA type were both indicated by public TCR beta signatures.

Of note for this clonotype: Its antigen is not known.

The germline V gene encodes CDR1 MNHNS and CDR2 SASEGT. With 2 bases clipped from V and 4 bases from J, the junction kept 4 bases outside the gene matches. This CDR3 spans 14 amino acids. From the reads, TCRdb called clonotypes with MiXCR, one entry per CDR3 protein. The table records about 770,000 distinct CDR3 sequences, around 29% of them present only once. The chain has TRBV6-1 and TRBJ2-5; TRBD1 matches at 7 bases. This clonotype was obtained from a human donor in good health (CMV status not recorded). Some clones in this sample may be carry-over from other donors' samples. The material was cultured CD8+ T cells from PBMCs, obtained from culture after CMV antigen stimulation. CDR3 in amino acids: CASSELPGGETQYF. The CDR3 DNA reads as TGTGCCAGCAGTGAACTTCCAGGGGGAGAGACCCAGTACTTC.